This entry lists 11 T cell receptor beta chains sequenced from one sample in a study of shared clonotypes between healthy human individuals. Sequenced by immunoSEQ multiplex PCR; TCRdb stores in-frame clones only, minus some. The sample shows about 320,000 clones, about nine tenths of them seen only once. The sample consisted of memory CD8+ T cells sorted from blood. Documented subset: CD45RO+ cells pooled with CCR7-negative TemRA cells. The source is a man between 18 and 35 years old in good health.

The chain links TRBV27 to TRBJ1-5, with D possibly being TRBD1 (6 bases). Trimming shortened V by 7 bases and J by 1 base, and 11 bases separated the two germline ends. The CDR3 totals 14 residues. Germline CDR1 MNHEY, CDR2 SMNVEV (reference sequence). CDR3 region: CASKTTGSNQPQHF. DNA of the CDR3: TGTGCCAGCAAAACTACAGGGAGCAATCAGCCCCAGCATTTT.

This clone has just one count. CDR3 in amino acids: CAISESRQGANRPAGELFF. Written as DNA, the CDR3 is TGTGCCATCAGTGAGTCGAGACAGGGGGCGAATCGACCCGCCGGGGAGCTGTTTTTT. V and J are TRBV10-3 and TRBJ2-2; the match to TRBD1 covers 10 bases. This CDR3 is 19 amino acids long. CDR1 is ENHRY and CDR2 is SYGVKD in the germline V gene. The V gene end was trimmed by 0 bases and the J gene end by 6 bases; junction bases not matched to a gene: 13.

The table lists this clone with a count of one. This chain joins TRBV7-3 and TRBJ2-1; TRBD2 matches at 9 bases. Trimming removed 0 bases from V and 4 bases from J; junction bases left unmatched: 7. This CDR3 is built from 17 residues. Germline assignment: CDR1 SGHTA and CDR2 FQGTGA. DNA for the CDR3: TGTGCCAGCAGCTTAACCCCAGCGGGGGGAGCATACAATGAGCAGTTCTTC. Its translation: CASSLTPAGGAYNEQFF.

The rearrangement uses TRBV7-9 and TRBJ2-7; D might be TRBD1 or TRBD2, each matching 5 bases. Trimming stripped 4 bases from V and 5 bases from J, with 15 bases between. The germline V gene has CDR1 SEHNR and CDR2 FQNEAQ (reference sequence). CDR3 size: 14 residues. CDR3 sequence reads: CASSSPGRPNEQYF. CDR3 in DNA: TGTGCCAGCAGCTCCCCGGGACGGCCTAACGAGCAGTACTTC. The full variable domain, its missing parts supplied by reference TRBV7-9 and TRBJ2-7, is DTGVSQNPRHKITKRGQNVTFRCDPISEHNRLYWYRQTLGQGPEFLTYFQNEAQLEKSRLLSDRFSAERPKGSFSTLEIQRTEQGDSAMYLCASSSPGRPNEQYFGPGTRLTVT.

This chain links TRBV9 with TRBJ2-7; the D gene is possibly TRBD1 (6 bases). V was clipped by 0 bases and J by 5 bases, with 12 bases between them. There are 14 residues in the CDR3. The germline CDR1 and CDR2 sequences are SGDLS and YYNGEE. The CDR3: CASSVGQGLDEQYF. In nucleotides, the CDR3 is TGTGCCAGCAGCGTAGGGCAGGGGTTAGACGAGCAGTACTTC. The full variable domain, rest sourced from reference TRBV9 and TRBJ2-7, is DSGVTQTPKHLITATGQRVTLRCSPRSGDLSVYWYQQSLDQGLQFLIQYYNGEERAKGNILERFSAQQFPDLHSELNLSSLELGDSALYFCASSVGQGLDEQYFGPGTRLTVT.

Note on this clone: The junction and the germline gene differ at one end; a read error may be behind it. The rearrangement uses TRBV10-3 and TRBJ2-7; 9 positions match TRBD1. CDR3 length: 15 amino acids. CDR1 ENHRY and CDR2 SYGVKD come from the germline V gene. This chain's CDR3 is CASSEDTGGHNEQYF. The DNA of the CDR3 is TGTGCCAGCAGTGAAGACACAGGGGGCCACAACGAGCAGTACTTC.

V usage is TRBV7-8 and J usage is TRBJ1-5; D call uncertain. CDR1 is SGHVS and CDR2 is FQNEAQ in the germline V gene. Between the trimmed V and J ends, which lost 1 base and 5 bases, there was a span of 12 bases. There are 15 residues in the CDR3. The CDR3 nucleotides read TGTGCCAGCAGCTTAGTGTCAGGAGGATATCAGCCCCAGCATTTT. It encodes CASSLVSGGYQPQHF.

The table lists this clone with a few counts. The same CDR3 is also encoded by other DNA sequences in this sample. The chain carries TRBV4-1 and TRBJ2-7; TRBD1 aligns across 9 bases. Germline V gene data show CDR1 as MGHRA and CDR2 as YSYEKL. This CDR3 region has 14 residues. V shed 4 bases and J 0 bases; nucleotides not matched to a gene: 1. CDR3: CASSPGQGSYEQYF. In DNA form, the CDR3 reads TGCGCCAGCAGCCCGGGACAGGGCTCCTACGAGCAGTACTTC.

This clone was counted once. V and J are TRBV10-3 and TRBJ2-4, with 7 positions matching TRBD2. The CDR3 is 20 residues long. The V gene end was trimmed by 4 bases and the J gene end by 1 base; junction bases not matched to a gene: 19. Germline V gene lookup returns CDR1 ENHRY and CDR2 SYGVKD. CDR3 in DNA: TGTGCCATCAGTGCGGACCTGGTCCGGGAGGCGATGGGGGCCAAAAACATTCAGTACTTC. Its translation: CAISADLVREAMGAKNIQYF.

The chain uses TRBV5-6 and TRBJ1-2; maybe TRBD1 (5 bases). This CDR3 region has 17 residues. Trimming shortened V by 2 bases and J by 0 bases, and 17 bases separated the two germline ends. The germline V gene has CDR1 SGHDT and CDR2 YYEEEE. DNA of the CDR3: TGTGCCAGCAGCTTCTATTGGGGACCGGAGCCTAACTATGGCTACACCTTC. It yields the protein CASSFYWGPEPNYGYTF.

On this clone itself: The junction does not match germline at one end; this may be a read error. The genes are TRBV7-7 and TRBJ2-5, with a tentative D call TRBD2 (6 bases). Per germline, CDR1 SSHAT and CDR2 FNYEAQ (reference sequence). CDR3 length: 14 amino acids. CDR3 DNA: TGTGCTAGCAGCCTAGGGACTGAGGGGAGGACCCAGTACTTC. This sequence encodes CASSLGTEGRTQYF.